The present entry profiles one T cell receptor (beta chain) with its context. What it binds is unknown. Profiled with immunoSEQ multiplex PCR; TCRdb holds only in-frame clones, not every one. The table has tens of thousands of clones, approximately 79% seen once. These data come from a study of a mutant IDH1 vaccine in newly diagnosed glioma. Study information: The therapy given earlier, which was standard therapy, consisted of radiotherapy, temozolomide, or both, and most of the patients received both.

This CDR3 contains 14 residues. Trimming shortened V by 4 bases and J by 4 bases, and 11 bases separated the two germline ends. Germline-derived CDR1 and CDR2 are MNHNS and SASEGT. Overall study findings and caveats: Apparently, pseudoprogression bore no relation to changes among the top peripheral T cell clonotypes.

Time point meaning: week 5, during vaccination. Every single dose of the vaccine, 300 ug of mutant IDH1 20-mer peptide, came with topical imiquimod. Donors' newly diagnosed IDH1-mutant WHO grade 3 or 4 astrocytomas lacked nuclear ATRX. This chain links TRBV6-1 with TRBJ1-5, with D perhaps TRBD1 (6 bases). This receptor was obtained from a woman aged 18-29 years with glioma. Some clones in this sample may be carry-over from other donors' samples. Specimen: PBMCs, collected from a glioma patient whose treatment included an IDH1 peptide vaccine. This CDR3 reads CASSGRGLNQPQHF. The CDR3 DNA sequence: TGTGCCAGCAGTGGTCGGGGGCTTAATCAGCCCCAGCATTTT.